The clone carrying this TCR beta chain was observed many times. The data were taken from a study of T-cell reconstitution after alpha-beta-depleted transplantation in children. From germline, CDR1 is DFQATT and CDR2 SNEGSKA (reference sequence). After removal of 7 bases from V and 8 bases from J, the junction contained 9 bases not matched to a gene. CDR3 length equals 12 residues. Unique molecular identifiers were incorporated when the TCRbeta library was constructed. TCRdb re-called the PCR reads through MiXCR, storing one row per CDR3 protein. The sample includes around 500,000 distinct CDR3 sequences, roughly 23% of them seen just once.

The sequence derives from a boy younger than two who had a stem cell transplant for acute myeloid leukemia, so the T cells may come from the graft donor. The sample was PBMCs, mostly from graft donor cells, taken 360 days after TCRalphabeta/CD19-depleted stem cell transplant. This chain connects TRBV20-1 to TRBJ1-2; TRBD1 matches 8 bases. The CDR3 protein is CSGAQGAKGYTF. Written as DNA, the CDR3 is TGCAGTGGCGCCCAGGGGGCGAAGGGCTACACCTTC.